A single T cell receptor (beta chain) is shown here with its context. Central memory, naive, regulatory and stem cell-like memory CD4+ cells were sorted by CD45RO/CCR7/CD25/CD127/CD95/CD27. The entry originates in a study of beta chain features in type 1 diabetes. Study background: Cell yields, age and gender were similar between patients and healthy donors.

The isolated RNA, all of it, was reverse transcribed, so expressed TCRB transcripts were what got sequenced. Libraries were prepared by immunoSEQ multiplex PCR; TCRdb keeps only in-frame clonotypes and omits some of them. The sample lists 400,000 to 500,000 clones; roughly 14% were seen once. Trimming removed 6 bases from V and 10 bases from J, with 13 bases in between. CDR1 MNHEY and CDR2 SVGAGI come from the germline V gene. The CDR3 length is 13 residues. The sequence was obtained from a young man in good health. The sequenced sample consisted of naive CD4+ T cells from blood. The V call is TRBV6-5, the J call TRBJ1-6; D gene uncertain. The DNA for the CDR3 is TGTGCCAGCAGCCCCAAGGGAAAATCACCCCTCCACTTT. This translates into CASSPKGKSPLHF.